This TCR beta chain was found in a study of Graves' ophthalmopathy and Graves' hyperthyroidism listed by TCRdb under 2018. About the study as a whole: Peripheral blood was collected at initial diagnosis, prior to any treatment. To explore V-J signatures that distinguish ophthalmopathy from hyperthyroidism, a discovery set of 100 patients was enrolled, made up of 43 with ophthalmopathy and 57 with stable hyperthyroidism. In a handful of hyperthyroidism patients, the T-cell repertoire of thyroid tissue was compared with the T-cell repertoire of blood. For independent validation, a separate cohort was made up of approximately 18 hyperthyroidism patients plus 17 patients who later progressed from hyperthyroidism to ophthalmopathy. Following sampling, methimazole starting at 30 mg daily was administered to hyperthyroidism patients, and high-dose intravenous methylprednisolone was administered to ophthalmopathy patients. TCR beta repertoire signatures were used to distinguish Graves' ophthalmopathy from Graves' hyperthyroidism and to predict progression to ophthalmopathy. In total, 135 blood samples were TCR-sequenced: approximately 40 ophthalmopathy, around 75 hyperthyroidism and roughly 17 hyperthyroidism-to-ophthalmopathy patients. The paper's findings and limits, for the study overall: Most of the expanded thyroid clonotypes with a frequency above 0.001 were also detected in blood, and it was suggested that the thyroid immune response may be reflected by blood repertoires. Ophthalmopathy was separated from stable hyperthyroidism by the 13-signature model with 87.88% sensitivity and 81.08% specificity in cross-validation and with 80%/75% in the test set. In validation, the model predicted ophthalmopathy progression with more than 70% sensitivity and about 73% specificity; around twelve predicted patients were CT-confirmed with GO in a median of approximately 6.5 months. Sample size was not predetermined statistically, and investigators were not blinded to group allocation.

TCR beta CDR3 regions were amplified from RNA transcripts for repertoire sequencing. The first round was an RT-PCR using HTBI primers with the Qiagen OneStep RT-PCR kit, and this first round was followed by a second-round multiplex PCR, then size selection and purification. Libraries were sequenced on an Illumina HiSeq2000 using paired-end 100 bp reads. Regarding the original processing steps: SOAPnuke was used to process the reads, throwing out any read that had adapters, had uncalled bases, had a mean Phred below 15, or lacked an exact constant-primer or identifier match. COPE v1.2.5 was used to merge the high-quality paired reads. Each unique nucleotide sequence was defined as a clonotype, and clonotypes were aligned to IMGT TRB V, D and J references with MiTCR v1.1. The analysis was limited to V-J combinations with a frequency above 0.0001, which together covered 99.2% of repertoires. For each V-J combination, a TCR clonal expansion and chaos score was defined as the ratio of F50 clonal expansion to chaos observed in the TCRdist matrix. Welch's t-statistics and random forest were used to narrow the features down to roughly twelve V-J combinations, which were then fed into a naive Bayes classifier. Thyroid-blood repertoire similarity was quantified with the Morisita-Horn index. TCRdb trimmed public reads at Q25 via fastp, called clones via MiXCR and kept in-frame beta chains. Rows with a matching CDR3 protein are joined into one entry that keeps the most common DNA and genes. TCRdb's processing, not the authors' own work, is the source of the V and J calls. The sample has hundreds of thousands of distinct CDR3 sequences on record, over 40% of them singletons. The ten largest clones capture over 2.5% of the sample.

Ophthalmopathy patients were characterized by moderately to severely active disease, a Clinical Activity Score of at least 3, a NOSPECS grade of at least 4, and a disease duration under 3 months. Patients with other autoimmune diseases, uncontrolled infections, pregnancy or lactation were excluded. Diagnosis relied on clinical symptoms, serum thyroxine, TRAb, thyroid ultrasound and orbital computed tomography. Ficoll-Paque density gradient centrifugation was used to isolate PBMCs from 9.5 to 10 ml of fresh peripheral blood. Total RNA was extracted with Trizol reagent and quality-checked on an Agilent 2100 Bioanalyzer. The table lists this clonotype with many counts. The antigen this receptor binds is unknown. No much larger clone is present one base from it, and per-base qualities are unavailable. Counted from cysteine to phenylalanine, this CDR3 has 14 amino acids. Only the CDR3 part of the read is kept: 42 bases, read in frame from the first base. Trimmed from V: 5 bases; trimmed from J: 4 bases; junction bases lacking a gene match: 6. Via the germline V gene (reference sequence), CDR1 is LNHDA and CDR2 SQIVND.

The sequence was obtained from an adult man with Graves' ophthalmopathy. Material: peripheral blood. The V and J genes are TRBV19 and TRBJ1-1; 8 central bases correspond to TRBD1. CDR3 loop: CASSPDRGGTEAFF. The sequenced DNA: TGTGCCAGTAGTCCCGACAGGGGCGGCACTGAAGCTTTCTTT. With the portions outside the CDR3 filled from the reference TRBV19 and TRBJ1-1 genes, the complete variable region becomes DGGITQSPKYLFRKEGQNVTLSCEQNLNHDAMYWYRQDPGQGLRLIYYSQIVNDFQKGDIAEGYSVSREKKESFPLTVTSAQKNPTAFYLCASSPDRGGTEAFFGQGTRLTVV.